This T cell receptor beta chain was sequenced during a study of T cell responses to AZD1222 COVID-19 vaccine (dated by TCRdb to the early 2020s). Study-level background: AZD1222 recipients given second doses at about 4 weeks or at about 12 weeks were pooled, since spike-specific TCR depth and breadth were not found to differ between the two schedules. A total of 230 to 250 trial participants underwent TCR sequencing, of whom nearly 210 had received two doses of AZD1222 and some 26 had received two doses of the MenACWY control vaccine. Trial participants were enrolled into age subgroups of 18-55, 56-69 and 70-plus years, which contained around 150, 28 and 57 TCR-sequenced participants, respectively.

The germline V gene sets CDR1 to MGHDK and CDR2 to SYGVNS. From the cysteine up to the phenylalanine, the CDR3 has a length of 15 residues. The entry retains the CDR3 DNA only, 45 bases that are in frame from base 1. The germline V end is reduced by 1 base and the J end by 3 bases; junction bases left unmatched: 2. The time point label for this specimen denotes: baseline before first vaccination. Samples from vaccinated people were obtained from the UK trials COV001 and COV002, which included a single-blind randomized controlled phase 2/3 trial of AZD1222 (ChAdOx1 nCoV-19) in healthy adults. For TCRbeta chain sequencing, PBMC samples were collected from trial participants at day 0 and at day 28 after the second dose. The CDR3 regions of human TCRbeta chains were subjected to immunosequencing. In the original analysis: TCRs in the repertoires were compared against a reference library of SARS-CoV-2-specific TCRs that had been generated with the MIRA antigen-specificity platform. Breadth was defined as the fraction of unique TCRs that were SARS-CoV-2-associated. Depth was defined as the fraction of total T cells that were SARS-CoV-2-associated. Each spike-specific TCR was assigned to its reactive spike region and to a CD4 or CD8 class using the MIRA data. Log10-transformed breadth and depth values were compared by one-way ANOVA with Sidak's multiple comparisons tests. The table was pulled from immuneACCESS by TCRdb, which kept in-frame rearrangements only. Such tables lose some clones; where checked, under half of the loss comes from unresolved V genes, and the rest has no known cause. Clone size and V and J calls were adopted from that table, with D and trimming inferred from the DNA. A total of 90,000 to 120,000 clones appear in this sample, more than 70% of them only once. The ten largest make up 6% to 7% of the sample.

On the study overall, not on this receptor specifically: Nearly half of unique spike-specific TCRs reportedly recognized epitopes outside regions mutated in the B.1.351 and B.1.1.7 variants. Participants were mostly white British, with more females than males. The authors suggested clonal diversity may have been underestimated. After two AZD1222 doses, spike-specific TCR breadth and depth were significantly higher than at day 0 and than in MenACWY recipients. Conclusions about previously exposed vaccinees are limited, since just 5 or 6 AZD1222 recipients were seropositive for SARS-CoV-2 at baseline. Because no day 14 peak-response samples were available, the repertoires could be characterized only after the peak T cell response. In the small 56-69-year group, the increase in depth fell short of significance, most likely because of low power. The whole spike protein was spanned by vaccine-associated CD4 TCRs, and dominant responses were seen in regions 160-218 and 743-854.

Regarding this clone: Its antigen remains undetermined. Qualities for individual bases were not recorded, and no much larger clone is one base off.

The TCR comes from an adult in good health. The sample was peripheral blood, taken on day 0 of AZD1222 vaccination. The rearranged segments are TRBV25-1 and TRBJ1-5; 8 bases in between match TRBD1. The CDR3 region reads CASSELDRDNQPQHF. The nucleotide sequence reads as follows: TGTGCCAGCAGTGAATTGGACAGGGACAATCAGCCCCAGCATTTT.